Listed here are 14 T cell receptor beta chains from one sample, sequenced in a study of shared clonotypes between healthy human individuals. Some clones are missing from TCRdb's copy, which holds only in-frame ones; the method was immunoSEQ multiplex PCR. The sample holds some 1 million clones; under 80% are singletons and the top ten take around 1.5%. Sequenced material: memory CD4+ T cells sorted from blood. Subset of the sample: CD45RA-negative fraction. All receptors derive from a man in his late teens or twenties in good health.

This chain joins TRBV11-2 and TRBJ1-2; perhaps TRBD1 as D (5 bases). The CDR3 totals 15 residues. Trimming took off 1 base at V and 5 bases at J, with 14 bases between the two ends. Germline loops: CDR1 SGHAT, CDR2 FQNNGV. The CDR3 nucleotides read TGTGCCAGCAGCTTAGGGTCTGGGGCTGGGTATGGCTACACCTTC. As protein: CASSLGSGAGYGYTF.

The V gene is TRBV4-1, the J gene TRBJ1-5, with a possible D match to TRBD1 (5 bases). The CDR3 loop spans 17 amino acids. The germline V gene has CDR1 MGHRA and CDR2 YSYEKL. Deletions cut 0 bases from V and 1 base from J, with 13 bases between. The CDR3 protein is CASSQDPSGTSNQPQHF. CDR3 DNA: TGCGCCAGCAGCCAAGACCCTTCAGGGACGAGCAATCAGCCCCAGCATTTT.

This sequence joins TRBV2 and TRBJ1-5, with a weak D call TRBD1 (5 bases). The V end was cut by 7 bases, the J end by 2 bases, with 12 bases between. The CDR3 is made up of 14 amino acids. CDR1 is SNHLY, CDR2 FYNNEI, per germline. CDR3 DNA: TGTGCCAGCATGGTGGGAGGGGGCAATCAGCCCCAGCATTTT. Translating gives CASMVGGGNQPQHF.

This clone was seen a handful of times. The chain recombines TRBV19 with TRBJ2-1; no clear D. This CDR3 region has 15 residues. V dropped 5 bases and J dropped 0 bases, with 11 bases sitting between them. CDR1 LNHDA and CDR2 SQIVND come from the germline V gene (reference sequence). The CDR3 DNA sequence: TGTGCCAGTAGTGTCGATTCGAGCTCCTACAATGAGCAGTTCTTC. Encoded protein: CASSVDSSSYNEQFF.

This clone was observed at least ten times. The V call is TRBV30, the J call TRBJ1-6; D gene unclear. The CDR3 runs 12 residues. In germline, CDR1 is GTSNPN, CDR2 SVGIG (reference sequence). Trimming removed 5 bases from V and 6 bases from J, with 8 bases in between. The CDR3 region is CAWGIVNSPLHF. The CDR3 nucleotides read TGTGCCTGGGGGATAGTTAATTCACCCCTCCACTTT.

This clone has at least ten counts. The chain carries TRBV5-4 and TRBJ2-7; TRBD2 matches 8 bases. CDR3 size: 14 residues. J lost 5 bases, V lost 4 bases, and 8 bases had no gene match. The germline gives CDR1 SGHNT, CDR2 YYREEE (reference sequence). CDR3 protein: CASSPGGAANEQYF. Here the CDR3 DNA reads TGTGCCAGCAGCCCGGGGGGGGCGGCAAACGAGCAGTACTTC.

This clone was found once. The V gene is TRBV5-6, the J gene TRBJ1-6; D unclear. Germline assignment: CDR1 SGHDT and CDR2 YYEEEE. Between the trimmed V and J ends, which lost 0 bases and 7 bases, there was a span of 8 bases. The CDR3 extends over 14 amino acids. CDR3: CASSLATVNSPLHF. The CDR3 DNA is TGTGCCAGCAGCTTGGCGACGGTAAATTCACCCCTCCACTTT.

This rearrangement joins TRBV7-2 to TRBJ2-2; 10 bases match TRBD1. The CDR3 is made up of 14 amino acids. V trimming: 8 bases; J trimming: 6 bases; junction bases outside the gene matches: 6. Germline values: CDR1 SGHTA, CDR2 FQGNSA. The CDR3 region is CASRGQGFAGELFF. The CDR3, as DNA: TGTGCCAGCCGGGGACAGGGGTTCGCCGGGGAGCTGTTTTTT.

This clone occurred a few times. V gene TRBV2 combines with J gene TRBJ1-5, with unresolved D. V lost 8 bases and J lost 1, with 12 bases in between. Germline V gene sequence: CDR1 SNHLY, CDR2 FYNNEI. The CDR3 totals 14 residues. The CDR3 nucleotides read TGTGCCAGCCAGAAACTTGGGAGCAATCAGCCCCAGCATTTT. Translating gives CASQKLGSNQPQHF. Combining the CDR3 with reference TRBV2 and TRBJ1-5 gives the whole variable domain EPEVTQTPSHQVTQMGQEVILRCVPISNHLYFYWYRQILGQKVEFLVSFYNNEISEKSEIFDDQFSVERPDGSNFTLKIRSTKLEDSAMYFCASQKLGSNQPQHFGDGTRLSIL.

This clone was counted a few times. The rearrangement links TRBV2 to TRBJ1-4; D gene unclear. This CDR3 is 14 amino acids long. Trimming removed 7 bases from V and 5 bases from J, with 14 bases in between. Germline lookup yields CDR1 SNHLY and CDR2 FYNNEI. CDR3 DNA: TGTGCCAGCAATAGGGCAGGACGGAATGAAAAACTGTTTTTT. Encoded protein: CASNRAGRNEKLFF.

In its sample, this clone was seen many times. The V gene is TRBV28, the J gene TRBJ1-5, with TRBD1 matching 11 bases. CDR1 is MDHEN, CDR2 SYDVKM, per germline. Unmatched junction bases numbered 7, after V lost 6 bases and J lost 3 bases. CDR3 length equals 16 residues. The CDR3 region has the DNA TGTGCCAGCAGGCTCGGGACAGGGGGGGCCAATCAGCCCCAGCATTTT. This codes for CASRLGTGGANQPQHF.

The J gene is TRBJ2-1, the V gene TRBV11-2; 7 bases match TRBD1. V gave up 5 bases and J gave up 11 bases; unmatched junction bases: 12. Germline V gives CDR1 SGHAT, CDR2 FQNNGV. The CDR3 contains 14 residues. CDR3 sequence (DNA): TGTGCCAGCAGCCCTAATCTCGGGACAGCCCAGCAGTTCTTC. Its protein product is CASSPNLGTAQQFF.

A few counts support this clone. The chain joins TRBV19 to TRBJ1-2, with TRBD1 as a possible D gene (5 bases). Trimming took off 5 bases at V and 4 bases at J, with 17 bases between the two ends. The germline V gene has CDR1 LNHDA and CDR2 SQIVND (reference sequence). The CDR3 loop spans 15 amino acids. The CDR3 sequence is CASSSAYQGSYGYTF. The CDR3 DNA sequence: TGTGCCAGTAGTTCCGCGTACCAGGGTTCCTATGGCTACACCTTC.

This clone was seen a single time. The chain is built from TRBV7-2 and TRBJ2-2; unclear D gene. The germline V and J ends were trimmed by 5 bases and 0 bases, with 10 bases remaining between them. CDR1 and CDR2 from the germline V gene are SGHTA and FQGNSA. The CDR3 totals 15 residues. CDR3 bases: TGTGCCAGCAGCCCTCGGGTAGCGAACACCGGGGAGCTGTTTTTT. Translating it yields CASSPRVANTGELFF.